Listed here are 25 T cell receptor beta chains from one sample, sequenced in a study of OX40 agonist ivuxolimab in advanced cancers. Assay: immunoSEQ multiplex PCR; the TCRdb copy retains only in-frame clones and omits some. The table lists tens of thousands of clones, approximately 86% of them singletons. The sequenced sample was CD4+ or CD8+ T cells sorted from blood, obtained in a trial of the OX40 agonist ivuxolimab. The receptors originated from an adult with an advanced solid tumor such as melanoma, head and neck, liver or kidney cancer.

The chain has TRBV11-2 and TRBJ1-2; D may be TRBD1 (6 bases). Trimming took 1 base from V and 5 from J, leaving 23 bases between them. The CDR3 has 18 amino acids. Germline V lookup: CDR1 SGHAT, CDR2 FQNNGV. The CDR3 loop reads CASSLGEGQYREEYGYTF. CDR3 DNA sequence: TGTGCCAGCAGCTTAGGGGAGGGTCAATACAGGGAAGAATATGGCTACACCTTC.

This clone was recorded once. The CDR3 nucleotides are TGTGCCAGCAGCTTAGTGGCTAGCGGGGGCTACAATGAGCAGTTCTTC. It encodes CASSLVASGGYNEQFF. The chain uses TRBV11-3 and TRBJ2-1, with TRBD2 matching over 10 bases. The ends lost 1 base at V and 3 bases at J; junction bases unmatched: 3. The V gene's germline CDR1 is SGHNT and CDR2 YENEEA. The CDR3 has 16 amino acids.

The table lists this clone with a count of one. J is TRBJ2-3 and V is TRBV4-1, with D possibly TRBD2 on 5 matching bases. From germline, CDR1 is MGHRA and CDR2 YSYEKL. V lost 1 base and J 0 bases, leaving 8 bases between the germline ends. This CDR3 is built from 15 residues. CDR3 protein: CASSQVGGSTDTQYF. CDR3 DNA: TGCGCCAGCAGCCAAGTGGGCGGGAGCACAGATACGCAGTATTTT.

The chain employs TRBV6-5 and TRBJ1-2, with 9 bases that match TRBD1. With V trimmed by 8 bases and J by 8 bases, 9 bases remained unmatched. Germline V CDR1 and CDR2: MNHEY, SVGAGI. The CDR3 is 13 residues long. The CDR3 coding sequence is TGTGCCAGCCTGGGACAGGGCTTGGGCGGCTACACCTTC. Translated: CASLGQGLGGYTF.

DNA for the CDR3: TGTGCCAGCAGTTTGGGACAGGATGAGCAGTTCTTC. Translation: CASSLGQDEQFF. The chain employs TRBV27 and TRBJ2-1, with TRBD1 matching 8 bases. The CDR3 loop spans 12 amino acids. Germline V CDR1 and CDR2: MNHEY, SMNVEV (reference sequence). Losses at the gene ends were 3 bases for V and 8 bases for J; bases not matched to a gene: 0.

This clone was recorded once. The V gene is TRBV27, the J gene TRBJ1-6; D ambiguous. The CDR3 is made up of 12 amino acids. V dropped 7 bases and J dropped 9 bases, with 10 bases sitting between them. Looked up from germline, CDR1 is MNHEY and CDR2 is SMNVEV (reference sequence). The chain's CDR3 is CASKRVGSPLHF. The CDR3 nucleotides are TGTGCCAGCAAAAGGGTCGGTTCACCCCTCCACTTT.

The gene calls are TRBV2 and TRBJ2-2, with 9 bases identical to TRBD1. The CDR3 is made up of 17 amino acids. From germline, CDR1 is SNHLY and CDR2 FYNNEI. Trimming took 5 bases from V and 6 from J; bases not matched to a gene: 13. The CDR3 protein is CASSLSGTGPGAGELFF. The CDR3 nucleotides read TGTGCCAGCAGTCTATCCGGGACAGGGCCGGGGGCCGGGGAGCTGTTTTTT. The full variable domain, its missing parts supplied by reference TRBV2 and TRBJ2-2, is EPEVTQTPSHQVTQMGQEVILRCVPISNHLYFYWYRQILGQKVEFLVSFYNNEISEKSEIFDDQFSVERPDGSNFTLKIRSTKLEDSAMYFCASSLSGTGPGAGELFFGEGSRLTVL.

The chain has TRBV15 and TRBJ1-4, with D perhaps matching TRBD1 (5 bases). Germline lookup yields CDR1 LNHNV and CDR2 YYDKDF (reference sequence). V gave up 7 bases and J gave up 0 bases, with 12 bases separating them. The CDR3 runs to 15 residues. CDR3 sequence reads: CATTRDASTNEKLFF. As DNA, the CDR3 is TGTGCCACCACCCGGGACGCTTCAACTAATGAAAAACTGTTTTTT.

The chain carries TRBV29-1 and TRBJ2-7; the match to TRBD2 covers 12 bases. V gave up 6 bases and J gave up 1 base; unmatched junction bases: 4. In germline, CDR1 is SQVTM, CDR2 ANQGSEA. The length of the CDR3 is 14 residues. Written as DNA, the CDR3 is TGCAGCGTCGTAGGGACTAGCGGGTCCTACGAGCAGTACTTC. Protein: CSVVGTSGSYEQYF.

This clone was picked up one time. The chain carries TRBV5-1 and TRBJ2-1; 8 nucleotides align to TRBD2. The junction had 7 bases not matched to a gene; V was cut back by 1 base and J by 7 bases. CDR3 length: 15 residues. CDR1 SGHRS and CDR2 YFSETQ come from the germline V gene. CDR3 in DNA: TGCGCCAGCAGCTTGCCGGGGGGGCCGGGAAATGAGCAGTTCTTC. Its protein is CASSLPGGPGNEQFF.

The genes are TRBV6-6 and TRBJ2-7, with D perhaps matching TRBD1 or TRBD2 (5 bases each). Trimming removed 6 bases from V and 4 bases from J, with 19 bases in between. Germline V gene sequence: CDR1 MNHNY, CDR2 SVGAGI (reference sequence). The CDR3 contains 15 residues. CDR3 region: CASRGDWTVRYEQYF. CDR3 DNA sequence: TGTGCCAGCAGGGGGGATTGGACGGTGAGATACGAGCAGTACTTC.

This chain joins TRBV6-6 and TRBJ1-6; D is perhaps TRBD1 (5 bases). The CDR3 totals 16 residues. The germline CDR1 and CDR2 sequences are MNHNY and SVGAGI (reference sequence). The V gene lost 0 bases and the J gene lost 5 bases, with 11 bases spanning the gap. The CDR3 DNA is TGTGCCAGCAGTTACTCCCGGGGCGGGGATAATTCACCCCTCCACTTT. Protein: CASSYSRGGDNSPLHF.

CDR3 DNA sequence: TGTGCCACCGGGAGGGGCGGGACAGATACGCAGTATTTT. This codes for CATGRGGTDTQYF. The V and J genes are TRBV6-1 and TRBJ2-3; 8 nucleotides match TRBD2. V lost 10 bases, J lost 3 bases, and 6 bases stayed unmatched. The germline V gene has CDR1 MNHNS and CDR2 SASEGT. The CDR3 is 13 residues long.

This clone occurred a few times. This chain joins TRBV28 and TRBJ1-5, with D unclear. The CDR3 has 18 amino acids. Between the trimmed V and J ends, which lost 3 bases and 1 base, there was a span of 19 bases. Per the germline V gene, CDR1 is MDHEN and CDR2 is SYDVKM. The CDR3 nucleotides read TGTGCCAGCAGTTTTGCCGGAGCTTCCTGGGGAAGCAATCAGCCCCAGCATTTT. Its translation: CASSFAGASWGSNQPQHF. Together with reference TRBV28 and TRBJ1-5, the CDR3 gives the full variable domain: DVKVTQSSRYLVKRTGEKVFLECVQDMDHENMFWYRQDPGLGLRLIYFSYDVKMKEKGDIPEGYSVSREKKERFSLILESASTNQTSMYLCASSFAGASWGSNQPQHFGDGTRLSIL.

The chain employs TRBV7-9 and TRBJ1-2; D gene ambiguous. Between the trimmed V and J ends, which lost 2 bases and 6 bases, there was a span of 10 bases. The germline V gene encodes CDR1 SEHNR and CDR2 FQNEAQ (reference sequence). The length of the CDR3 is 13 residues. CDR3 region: CASSLLLEHGYTF. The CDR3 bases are TGTGCCAGCAGCTTACTCCTAGAACATGGCTACACCTTC.

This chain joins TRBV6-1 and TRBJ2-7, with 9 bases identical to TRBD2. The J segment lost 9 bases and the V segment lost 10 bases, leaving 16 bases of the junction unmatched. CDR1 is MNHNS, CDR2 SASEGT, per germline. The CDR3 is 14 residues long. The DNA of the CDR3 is TGTGCCACTTACCTAGGACAGCGGGGGGAATGGCAGTACTTC. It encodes CATYLGQRGEWQYF.

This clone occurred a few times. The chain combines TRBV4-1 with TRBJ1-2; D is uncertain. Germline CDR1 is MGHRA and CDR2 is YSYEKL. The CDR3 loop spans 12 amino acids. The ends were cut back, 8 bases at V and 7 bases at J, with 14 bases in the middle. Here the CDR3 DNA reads TGCGCCAGCCGCAAGGAGAGCTTTGGCTACACCTTC. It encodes CASRKESFGYTF.

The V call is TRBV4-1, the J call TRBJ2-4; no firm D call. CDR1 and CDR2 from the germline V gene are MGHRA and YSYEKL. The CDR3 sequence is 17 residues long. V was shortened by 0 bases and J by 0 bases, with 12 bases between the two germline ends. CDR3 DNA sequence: TGCGCCAGCAGCCAAGATGTGGGGATACTAGCCAAAAACATTCAGTACTTC. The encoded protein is CASSQDVGILAKNIQYF.

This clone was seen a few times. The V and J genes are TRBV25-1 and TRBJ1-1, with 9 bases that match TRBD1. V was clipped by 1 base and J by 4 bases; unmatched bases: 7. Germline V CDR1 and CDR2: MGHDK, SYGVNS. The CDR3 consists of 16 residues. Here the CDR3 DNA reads TGTGCCAGCAGTGAATGGGGGACAGGGCCGGGCACTGAAGCTTTCTTT. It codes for CASSEWGTGPGTEAFF.

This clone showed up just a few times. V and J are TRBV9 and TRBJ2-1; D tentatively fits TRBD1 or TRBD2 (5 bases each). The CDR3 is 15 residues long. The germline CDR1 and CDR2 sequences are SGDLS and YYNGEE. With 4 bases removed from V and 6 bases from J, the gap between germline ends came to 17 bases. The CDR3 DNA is TGTGCCAGCAGCCCCCCAGGGCGGGCCGGCAATGAGCAGTTCTTC. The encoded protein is CASSPPGRAGNEQFF.

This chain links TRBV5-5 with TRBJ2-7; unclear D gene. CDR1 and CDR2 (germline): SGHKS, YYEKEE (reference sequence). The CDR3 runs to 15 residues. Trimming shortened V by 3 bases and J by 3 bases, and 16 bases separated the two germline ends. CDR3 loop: CASSSTAEPNYEQYF. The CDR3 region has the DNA TGTGCCAGCAGCTCCACCGCAGAGCCAAACTACGAGCAGTACTTC.

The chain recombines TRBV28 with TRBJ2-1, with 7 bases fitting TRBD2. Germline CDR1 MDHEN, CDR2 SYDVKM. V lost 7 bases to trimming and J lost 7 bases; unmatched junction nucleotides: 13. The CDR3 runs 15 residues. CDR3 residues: CASKQLGLAVNEQFF. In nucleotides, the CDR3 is TGTGCCAGCAAGCAATTGGGGCTAGCGGTAAATGAGCAGTTCTTC. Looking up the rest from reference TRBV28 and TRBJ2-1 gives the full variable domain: DVKVTQSSRYLVKRTGEKVFLECVQDMDHENMFWYRQDPGLGLRLIYFSYDVKMKEKGDIPEGYSVSREKKERFSLILESASTNQTSMYLCASKQLGLAVNEQFFGPGTRLTVL.

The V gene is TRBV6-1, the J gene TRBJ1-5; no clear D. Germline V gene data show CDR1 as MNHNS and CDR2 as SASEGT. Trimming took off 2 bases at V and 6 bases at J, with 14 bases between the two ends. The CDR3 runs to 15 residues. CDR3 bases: TGTGCCAGCAGTGAATTTGACGGAAGGACTCAGCCCCAGCATTTT. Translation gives CASSEFDGRTQPQHF.

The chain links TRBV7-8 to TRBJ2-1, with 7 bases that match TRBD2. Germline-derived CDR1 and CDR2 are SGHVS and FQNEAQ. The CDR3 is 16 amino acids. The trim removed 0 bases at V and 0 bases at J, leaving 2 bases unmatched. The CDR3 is CASSLAWGGSYNEQFF. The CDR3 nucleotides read TGTGCCAGCAGCTTAGCGTGGGGGGGCTCCTACAATGAGCAGTTCTTC.

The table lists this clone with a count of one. CDR3: CASSAPDGRGELFF. The CDR3 coding sequence is TGTGCCAGCAGCGCCCCGGACGGACGCGGGGAGCTGTTTTTT. V and J are TRBV7-9 and TRBJ2-2; the D is unclear. The CDR3 spans 14 residues. V gave up 5 bases and J gave up 7 bases, with 14 bases separating them. The V gene's germline CDR1 is SEHNR and CDR2 FQNEAQ (reference sequence).